The 21 T cell receptor beta chains below come from one sample, sequenced in a study of tumor and adjacent non-tumor tissue in lung cancer. Three rounds of nested PCR, following a modified ARM-PCR protocol, produced the TCRbeta library. Each CDR3 protein gets one entry after TCRdb re-called the multiplex PCR reads with MiXCR. Of about 110,000 distinct CDR3 sequences listed, 75% are singletons. This sample's RNA came from whole unsorted tissue. The sample consisted of lung tumor tissue. These receptors all come from an older woman with non-small cell lung cancer.

This clonotype was counted ten times or more. The rearrangement joins TRBV12-3 or TRBV12-4 to TRBJ2-3; D remains unclear. This CDR3 contains 13 residues. Deletions cut 6 bases from V and 2 bases from J, with 9 bases between. The DNA of the CDR3 is TGTGCCAGCAGGTTCCAGAACACAGATACGCAGTATTTT. This gives the protein CASRFQNTDTQYF.

The CDR3 coding sequence is TGTGCCAGCAGGGGGGCTAGCCCCGGGTACACAGATACGCAGTATTTT. Its protein product is CASRGASPGYTDTQYF. The chain employs TRBV5-4 and TRBJ2-3; a possible D gene is TRBD1 (6 bases). The CDR3 extends over 16 amino acids. Trimming cost V 5 bases and J 2 bases, with 18 bases left between them. Germline CDR1 is SGHNT and CDR2 is YYREEE (reference sequence).

As concerns this clonotype: The conserved phenylalanine or tryptophan is not found at the CDR3 terminus, so this likely reflects a read error. This chain links TRBV11-2 with TRBJ2-4, with 7 bases matching TRBD1. The CDR3 consists of 14 residues. Germline CDR1 SGHAT, CDR2 FQNNGV. This CDR3 reads CANSPIGTENIQYS. CDR3 DNA: TGTGCCAACAGCCCTATCGGGACAGAAAACATTCAGTACTCC.

This clonotype appeared once. This could be a read error, since a much larger clone is one nucleotide away. The rearrangement joins TRBV6-5 to TRBJ2-7, with a tentative D call TRBD1 (6 bases). The CDR3 totals 15 residues. V dropped 7 bases and J dropped 4 bases, with 20 bases sitting between them. CDR1 is MNHEY and CDR2 is SVGAGI in the germline V gene. The CDR3 loop reads CASMRKDRTEYEQYF. CDR3 sequence (DNA): TGTGCCAGCATGAGAAAGGATAGGACAGAGTACGAGCAGTACTTC.

This clonotype was seen repeatedly, ten times or more. The CDR3 spells CSFRDGNQPQHF. The DNA of the CDR3 is TGCAGCTTCCGGGACGGCAATCAGCCCCAGCATTTT. This rearrangement joins TRBV29-1 to TRBJ1-5; D is possibly TRBD1 (5 bases). The CDR3 is 12 amino acids. Looked up from germline, CDR1 is SQVTM and CDR2 is ANQGSEA. V gave up 8 bases and J gave up 2 bases, with 10 bases separating them.

There are many counts of this clonotype. V usage is TRBV28 and J usage is TRBJ2-5; 11 bases fit TRBD1. Germline loops: CDR1 MDHEN, CDR2 SYDVKM. The CDR3 contains 14 residues. The trim removed 6 bases at V and 4 bases at J, leaving 4 bases unmatched. DNA of the CDR3: TGTGCCAGCAGCTGGGACAGGGGGTTAGAGACCCAGTACTTC. Protein sequence: CASSWDRGLETQYF.

As for this clonotype: A single base separates this from a much larger clone, so it may be a read error. The chain uses TRBV4-1 and TRBJ2-2; D gene unclear. Trimming left V 6 bases short and J 5 bases short, with 16 bases between. Germline-derived CDR1 and CDR2 are MGHRA and YSYEKL. This CDR3 is 15 amino acids long. Written as DNA, the CDR3 is TGCGCCAGCAGTCACGTGGCTTGCCGTACCGGGGAGCTGTTTTTT. The encoded protein is CASSHVACRTGELFF.

Regarding this clonotype: The junction departs from germline at one end; a sequencing error may be responsible. CDR3 in amino acids: CASSRHSGGDYEQYF. CDR3 DNA: TGTGCCAGCAGTCGCCACTCAGGGGGAGACTACGAGCAGTACTTT. The J gene is TRBJ2-7, the V gene TRBV6-6; TRBD1 matches 7 bases. The CDR3 consists of 15 residues. Per the germline V gene, CDR1 is MNHNY and CDR2 is SVGAGI (reference sequence).

Regarding this clonotype: One end of the junction is discordant with germline, which a read error may explain. This chain connects TRBV4-2 to TRBJ2-7; 7 bases map to TRBD1. Per germline, CDR1 LGHNA and CDR2 YNFKEQ. The CDR3 is 13 amino acids. This chain's CDR3 is CAWRLGQTYEQYF. The CDR3, as DNA: TGTGCCTGGAGATTGGGACAGACCTACGAGCAATACTTC.

The chain carries TRBV20-1 and TRBJ1-1; D unresolved. Trimming took 6 bases from V and 12 from J, leaving 23 bases between them. CDR1 is DFQATT, CDR2 SNEGSKA, per germline (reference sequence). The CDR3 spans 13 residues. CDR3 in amino acids: CSAYSVRKLGTFF. DNA of the CDR3: TGCAGTGCCTACAGCGTCAGAAAATTAGGAACTTTCTTT.

This CDR3 is CATRTANYGYTF. CDR3 bases: TGTGCCACCAGGACCGCTAACTATGGCTACACCTTC. The rearrangement uses TRBV6-1 and TRBJ1-2; no reliable D call. The CDR3 runs 12 residues. Deletions cut 10 bases from V and 0 bases from J, with 9 bases between. Germline V gene lookup returns CDR1 MNHNS and CDR2 SASEGT.

With respect to this clonotype: One junction end disagrees with the germline gene, perhaps due to a read error. J is TRBJ1-2 and V is TRBV11-1; the D is unclear. Germline V lookup: CDR1 SGHAT, CDR2 FQDESV (reference sequence). The CDR3 is 15 residues long. Here the CDR3 DNA reads TGTACCAGCAGCTTTGGGTCGGGATCTAACTATAGCTACACCTTC. This codes for CTSSFGSGSNYSYTF.

This chain joins TRBV11-1 and TRBJ1-3, with a possible D match to TRBD1 (6 bases). V lost 6 bases and J lost 2, with 20 bases in between. Germline V gene sequence: CDR1 SGHAT, CDR2 FQDESV (reference sequence). The CDR3 runs to 17 residues. CDR3 loop: CASRKSVGAGTGNTIYF. CDR3 DNA sequence: TGTGCCAGCAGGAAGAGTGTGGGGGCCGGCACTGGAAACACCATATATTTT.

As regards this clonotype: A much larger clone differs from this one at a single base, so this may be a read error. CDR3 in amino acids: CSAYGDANTEAFF. The CDR3 nucleotides are TGCAGTGCTTACGGGGACGCGAACACTGAAGCTTTCTTT. The chain recombines TRBV20-1 with TRBJ1-1; D might be TRBD1 (5 bases). The CDR3 is 13 amino acids. The germline V gene has CDR1 DFQATT and CDR2 SNEGSKA (reference sequence). Deletions cut 5 bases from V and 1 base from J, with 11 bases between.

To note about this clonotype: A read error may be the cause here, since a much bigger clone is one base away. V is TRBV4-1 and J is TRBJ1-2, with D maybe TRBD1 (5 bases). Germline V lookup: CDR1 MGHRA, CDR2 YSYEKL. V shed 4 bases and J shed 10 bases, with 22 bases lying between them. CDR3 length: 15 amino acids. CDR3 residues: CASSPAQSDSPLYTF. The CDR3 bases are TGCGCCAGCAGCCCCGCCCAATCCGACAGCCCTCTCTACACCTTC.

CDR3 sequence (DNA): TGTGCCAGCAACTCAACAGATATGCAATATTTT. This gives the protein CASNSTDMQYF. The V gene is TRBV11-2, the J gene TRBJ2-3; D gene ambiguous. Between the trimmed V and J ends, which lost 7 bases and 15 bases, there was a span of 17 bases. CDR3 length: 11 amino acids. Germline V lookup: CDR1 SGHAT, CDR2 FQNNGV.

This clonotype was observed many times. This chain connects TRBV10-3 to TRBJ2-7, with D hard to call. With 7 bases removed from V and 4 bases from J, the gap between germline ends came to 14 bases. Germline V CDR1 and CDR2: ENHRY, SYGVKD. The CDR3 has 13 residues. Written as DNA, the CDR3 is TGTGCCATCACGGTGGAAGTTGGTTACGAGCAGTACTTC. Amino acid sequence: CAITVEVGYEQYF.

With regard to this clonotype: A read error is possible here, since a much larger clone lies one base away. J is TRBJ1-2 and V is TRBV20-1, with unresolved D. The germline gives CDR1 DFQATT, CDR2 SNEGSKA (reference sequence). The CDR3 is 14 residues long. CDR3 DNA: TGCAGTGCTAGCGATGGGGTCGGGTCGATCGGCTGCACCTTC. Encoded protein: CSASDGVGSIGCTF.

Points on this clonotype: This may stem from a read error, because a much larger clone lies one nucleotide away. This chain uses TRBV12-3 or TRBV12-4 with TRBJ2-7; 7 bases are a match to TRBD1. V was pared by 10 bases and J by 3 bases, with 15 bases of the junction left unmatched. The CDR3 length is 15 residues. The CDR3 loop reads CANRAQTGSFYEQYF. The CDR3 bases are TGTGCCAACAGAGCTCAGACAGGGTCTTTCTACGAGCAGTACTTC.

To note about this clonotype: This may arise from a read error, as a much more abundant clone is one base away. This CDR3 fails to terminate in the conserved phenylalanine or tryptophan, so it likely reflects a read error. The chain uses TRBV20-1 and TRBJ1-6; D remains ambiguous. The CDR3 length is 13 residues. Trimming cost V 8 bases and J 6 bases, with 14 bases left between them. Germline CDR1 and CDR2: DFQATT and SNEGSKA (reference sequence). For the CDR3, the DNA is TGCAGTTTTCTATCCGATCTTAATTCACCCCTCCACCTT. Translating gives CSFLSDLNSPLHL.

Note on this clonotype: A read error may be the cause here, since a much bigger clone is one base away. The chain is built from TRBV28 and TRBJ2-5, with D possibly matching TRBD2 (6 bases). The V end lost 3 bases, the J end lost 5 bases, and 19 bases lay between the germline ends. Germline lookup yields CDR1 MDHEN and CDR2 SYDVKM. This CDR3 is built from 16 residues. This CDR3 reads CASSFKGRAGPETQYF. In nucleotides, the CDR3 is TGTGCCAGCAGTTTTAAGGGCAGGGCGGGACCGGAGACCCAGTACTTC.